One and the same sample provided the 31 T cell receptor beta chains below, sequenced in a study of T cell responses to AZD1222 COVID-19 vaccine. Using immunoSEQ multiplex PCR, the repertoire was profiled, and TCRdb retains in-frame clones only, with some absent. The table has over 100,000 clones, roughly nine tenths seen once. This specimen consisted of peripheral blood, obtained on day 0 of AZD1222 vaccination. The receptors stem from an adult in good health.

The chain links TRBV10-3 to TRBJ2-2, with no clear D. Germline-derived CDR1 and CDR2 are ENHRY and SYGVKD. The CDR3 is 12 residues long. V was clipped by 6 bases and J by 10 bases, with 12 bases between them. Here the CDR3 DNA reads TGTGCCATCAGGATCCCAGAGACGGAGCTGTTTTTT. This translates into CAIRIPETELFF.

The rearrangement uses TRBV6-5 and TRBJ2-5; TRBD1 might be the D (6 bases). The CDR3 runs to 12 residues. V dropped 6 bases and J dropped 3 bases, with 8 bases sitting between them. Germline values: CDR1 MNHEY, CDR2 SVGAGI. This chain's CDR3 is CASRYREETQYF. The DNA for the CDR3 is TGTGCCAGCAGATACAGGGAAGAGACCCAGTACTTC.

This chain uses TRBV3-1 (or the pseudogene TRBV3-2) with TRBJ2-7; D is uncertain. With 1 base removed from V and 11 bases from J, the gap between germline ends came to 12 bases. Germline V gene data show CDR1 as LGHDT and CDR2 as YNNKEL (reference sequence). This CDR3 region has 12 residues. The CDR3 here is CASSQVLEVKYF. The CDR3 DNA sequence: TGTGCCAGCAGCCAAGTACTCGAAGTGAAGTACTTC.

The J gene is TRBJ2-6, the V gene TRBV5-5; D might be TRBD2 (5 bases). Germline CDR1 and CDR2: SGHKS and YYEKEE (reference sequence). The CDR3 length is 16 residues. Trimming took off 5 bases at V and 2 bases at J, with 14 bases between the two ends. CDR3 in amino acids: CASSLRGPAGANVLTF. CDR3 coding DNA: TGTGCCAGCAGTCTTCGGGGTCCGGCTGGGGCCAACGTCCTGACTTTC. The full variable domain, with the rest looked up from reference TRBV5-5 and TRBJ2-6, is DAGVTQSPTHLIKTRGQQVTLRCSPISGHKSVSWYQQVLGQGPQFIFQYYEKEERGRGNFPDRFSARQFPNYSSELNVNALLLGDSALYLCASSLRGPAGANVLTFGAGSRLTVL.

The V and J genes are TRBV3-1 (or the pseudogene TRBV3-2) and TRBJ1-6; TRBD1 matches 8 bases. CDR3 length equals 16 residues. The V segment lost 1 base and the J segment 12 bases; nucleotides outside the gene matches: 11. Looked up from germline, CDR1 is LGHDT and CDR2 is YNNKEL (reference sequence). The CDR3 here is CASSQGGATGVGPLHF. Here the CDR3 DNA reads TGTGCCAGCAGCCAAGGTGGAGCGACAGGGGTTGGACCCCTCCACTTT.

The chain links TRBV5-4 to TRBJ2-3, with D possibly being TRBD2 (6 bases). This CDR3 is built from 14 residues. Germline CDR1 reads SGHNT; CDR2 reads YYREEE (reference sequence). Trimming took 4 bases from V and 4 from J, leaving 13 bases between them. Written as DNA, the CDR3 is TGTGCCAGCAGCCGGGTGGGGAGGCCAGATACGCAGTATTTT. Protein product: CASSRVGRPDTQYF.

The chain is built from TRBV9 and TRBJ1-5; no firm D call. The CDR3 sequence is 15 residues long. Trimming removed 2 bases at V and 0 bases at J, with 9 bases between. Germline V CDR1 and CDR2: SGDLS, YYNGEE. CDR3 DNA sequence: TGTGCCAGCAGCGTGACCCCTTATAGCAATCAGCCCCAGCATTTT. Translation gives CASSVTPYSNQPQHF.

The chain is built from TRBV29-1 and TRBJ2-7; D is ambiguous. Per germline, CDR1 SQVTM and CDR2 ANQGSEA. The ends were cut back, 4 bases at V and 3 bases at J, with 13 bases in the middle. CDR3 length equals 13 residues. CDR3 in amino acids: CSVVGPSNYEQYF. CDR3 sequence (DNA): TGCAGCGTTGTTGGGCCGTCGAACTACGAGCAGTACTTC.

The CDR3 here is CSAGQGMETQYF. The CDR3 region has the DNA TGCAGCGCCGGACAGGGGATGGAGACCCAGTACTTC. The chain uses TRBV29-1 and TRBJ2-5; 9 positions agree with TRBD1. The CDR3 has 12 residues. J was trimmed by 5 bases and V by 7 bases; bases with no gene match: 5. The germline gives CDR1 SQVTM, CDR2 ANQGSEA.

J is TRBJ1-6 and V is TRBV3-1 (or the pseudogene TRBV3-2), with D possibly matching TRBD1 (5 bases). This CDR3 region has 18 residues. Trimming shortened V by 3 bases and J by 10 bases, and 25 bases separated the two germline ends. Germline lookup yields CDR1 LGHDT and CDR2 YNNKEL (reference sequence). The CDR3, as DNA: TGTGCCAGCAGCCAGGAAGCGTGGAGGGGTAAAGATCGCTCACCCCTCCACTTT. Translating gives CASSQEAWRGKDRSPLHF.

This chain connects TRBV9 to TRBJ2-7; a weak D match, TRBD2 (6 bases). Germline V gene data show CDR1 as SGDLS and CDR2 as YYNGEE. The CDR3 loop spans 12 amino acids. V was shortened by 3 bases and J by 7 bases, with 11 bases between the two germline ends. CDR3 DNA sequence: TGTGCCAGCAGCGCGTACGGGGGAGAGCAGTACTTC. This sequence encodes CASSAYGGEQYF.

The chain combines TRBV14 with TRBJ1-4, with 8 bases identical to TRBD1. Looked up from germline, CDR1 is SGHDN and CDR2 is FVKESK. The CDR3 extends over 15 amino acids. V lost 6 bases and J lost 3; bases outside the gene matches: 6. Written as DNA, the CDR3 is TGTGCCAGCAGTATTACAGGGGGTTCTAATGAAAAACTGTTTTTT. As protein: CASSITGGSNEKLFF. The full variable domain, rest sourced from reference TRBV14 and TRBJ1-4, is EAGVTQFPSHSVIEKGQTVTLRCDPISGHDNLYWYRRVMGKEIKFLLHFVKESKQDESGMPNNRFLAERTGGTYSTLKVQPAELEDSGVYFCASSITGGSNEKLFFGSGTQLSVL.

The rearrangement links TRBV11-2 to TRBJ2-5; TRBD2 agrees at 7 bases. Germline values: CDR1 SGHAT, CDR2 FQNNGV. The CDR3 runs 15 residues. V lost 5 bases to trimming and J lost 4 bases; unmatched junction nucleotides: 10. The CDR3 loop is CASSPTAGVVETQYF. Here the CDR3 DNA reads TGTGCCAGCAGCCCAACGGCGGGAGTGGTAGAGACCCAGTACTTC.

The chain links TRBV5-1 to TRBJ2-1; 8 nucleotides agree with TRBD2. The length of the CDR3 is 13 residues. Germline V CDR1 and CDR2: SGHRS, YFSETQ. J lost 7 bases, V lost 0 bases, and 0 bases had no gene match. CDR3 in amino acids: CASSLGGRNEQFF. As DNA, the CDR3 is TGCGCCAGCAGCTTGGGCGGGAGGAATGAGCAGTTCTTC.

The CDR3 loop reads CASSLNPGTTQETQYF. In nucleotides, the CDR3 is TGTGCCAGCAGCTTAAACCCTGGGACAACTCAAGAGACCCAGTACTTC. J is TRBJ2-5 and V is TRBV7-3, with a possible D match to TRBD1 (6 bases). The CDR3 totals 16 residues. The ends were cut back, 1 base at V and 2 bases at J, with 14 bases in the middle. Germline V gene lookup returns CDR1 SGHTA and CDR2 FQGTGA.

This clone showed up many times. The genes are TRBV6-1 and TRBJ2-7; TRBD2 matches 7 bases. Germline V lookup: CDR1 MNHNS, CDR2 SASEGT. The V segment lost 3 bases and the J segment 6 bases; nucleotides outside the gene matches: 8. The CDR3 sequence is 14 residues long. The CDR3 DNA follows: TGTGCCAGCAGTGAGGTGGGGGGGTGGACCGAGCAGTACTTC. Protein product: CASSEVGGWTEQYF.

This chain connects TRBV7-9 to TRBJ1-5; D is perhaps TRBD1 (5 bases). V lost 5 bases and J lost 6, with 11 bases in between. The CDR3 loop spans 13 amino acids. Germline V lookup: CDR1 SEHNR, CDR2 FQNEAQ (reference sequence). This CDR3 is CASSDSQVQPQHF. CDR3 coding DNA: TGTGCCAGCAGCGACAGTCAAGTTCAGCCCCAGCATTTT.

This chain uses TRBV5-1 with TRBJ2-3; 7 nucleotides align to TRBD1. V lost 4 bases to trimming and J lost 3 bases; unmatched junction nucleotides: 5. CDR1 and CDR2 from the germline V gene are SGHRS and YFSETQ. The CDR3 has 14 residues. CDR3 region: CASSIGTATDTQYF. DNA of the CDR3: TGCGCCAGCAGCATCGGGACAGCAACAGATACGCAGTATTTT.

This clone was counted once. This chain joins TRBV7-8 and TRBJ2-5; D is perhaps TRBD2 (5 bases). The CDR3 spans 14 residues. Germline V gene sequence: CDR1 SGHVS, CDR2 FQNEAQ. The V end lost 1 base, the J end lost 5 bases, and 11 bases lay between the germline ends. The CDR3 loop is CASSLEQSGETQYF. The CDR3 nucleotides are TGTGCCAGCAGCTTAGAACAGTCGGGGGAGACCCAGTACTTC. Together with reference TRBV7-8 and TRBJ2-5, the CDR3 gives the full variable domain: GAGVSQSPRYKVAKRGQDVALRCDPISGHVSLFWYQQALGQGPEFLTYFQNEAQLDKSGLPSDRFFAERPEGSVSTLKIQRTQQEDSAVYLCASSLEQSGETQYFGPGTRLLVL.

V usage is TRBV5-8 and J usage is TRBJ2-7; D unclear. CDR1 is SGHTS, CDR2 YDEGEE, per germline. Between the trimmed V and J ends, which lost 0 bases and 2 bases, there was a span of 9 bases. The CDR3 runs 14 residues. DNA of the CDR3: TGTGCCAGCAGCTTGGCGTCCGGTGCCTACGAGCAGTACTTC. Residues: CASSLASGAYEQYF.

The CDR3 DNA follows: TGTGCCACTACAGGGGAATTCACTGAAGCTTTCTTT. It codes for CATTGEFTEAFF. The chain uses TRBV3-1 (or the pseudogene TRBV3-2) and TRBJ1-1; 7 nucleotides agree with TRBD1. CDR1 LGHDT and CDR2 YNNKEL come from the germline V gene (reference sequence). The ends lost 10 bases at V and 4 bases at J; junction bases unmatched: 6. CDR3 length: 12 residues.

This chain links TRBV3-1 (or the pseudogene TRBV3-2) with TRBJ1-3; D unresolved. The CDR3 contains 15 residues. Trimming shortened V by 3 bases and J by 0 bases, and 9 bases separated the two germline ends. Germline CDR1 is LGHDT and CDR2 is YNNKEL (reference sequence). The CDR3 coding sequence is TGTGCCAGCAGCCAGCAGTCTACCTCTGGAAACACCATATATTTT. Translation: CASSQQSTSGNTIYF.

This sequence joins TRBV10-3 and TRBJ2-5; 10 bases line up with TRBD1. The V segment lost 3 bases and the J segment 4 bases; nucleotides outside the gene matches: 8. Germline values: CDR1 ENHRY, CDR2 SYGVKD. The CDR3 loop spans 16 amino acids. This CDR3 reads CAISERTGGSRETQYF. CDR3 DNA: TGTGCCATCAGTGAACGGACAGGGGGATCGAGAGAGACCCAGTACTTC.

The rearrangement links TRBV24-1 to TRBJ2-7; 10 bases line up with TRBD2. V lost 5 bases to trimming and J lost 2 bases; unmatched junction nucleotides: 8. The CDR3 loop spans 16 amino acids. CDR1 and CDR2 from the germline V gene are KGHDR and SFDVKD. The DNA for the CDR3 is TGTGCCACCAGTGGCGGGGAAGCGGGAGGGGCCTACGAGCAGTACTTC. As protein: CATSGGEAGGAYEQYF.

The J gene is TRBJ2-3, the V gene TRBV7-9, with D unclear. The V gene lost 1 base and the J gene lost 0 bases, with 5 bases spanning the gap. The CDR3 sequence is 14 residues long. Germline CDR1 reads SEHNR; CDR2 reads FQNEAQ (reference sequence). CDR3 sequence: CASSLEASTDTQYF. CDR3 bases: TGTGCCAGCAGCTTAGAAGCCAGCACAGATACGCAGTATTTT.

The chain combines TRBV3-1 (or the pseudogene TRBV3-2) with TRBJ2-2, with 8 positions matching TRBD2. The CDR3 runs to 13 residues. V was pared by 7 bases and J by 3 bases, with 1 base of the junction left unmatched. The germline V gene encodes CDR1 LGHDT and CDR2 YNNKEL (reference sequence). The CDR3, as DNA: TGTGCCAGCACACTAGCGGACACCGGGGAGCTGTTTTTT. It yields the protein CASTLADTGELFF.

This chain uses TRBV7-2 with TRBJ1-5; no reliable D call. This CDR3 region has 14 residues. The V gene's germline CDR1 is SGHTA and CDR2 FQGNSA. The ends were cut back, 0 bases at V and 7 bases at J, with 10 bases in the middle. As DNA, the CDR3 is TGTGCCAGCAGCTTAGCCCGGGGTGGGCAGCCCCAGCATTTT. Translating gives CASSLARGGQPQHF.

The J gene is TRBJ1-3, the V gene TRBV7-2; D is undetermined. This CDR3 has 13 residues. The ends were cut back, 5 bases at V and 7 bases at J, with 12 bases in the middle. The germline gives CDR1 SGHTA, CDR2 FQGNSA. The CDR3 bases are TGTGCCAGCAGCCCACACGTCGGTAACACCATATATTTT. Its translation is CASSPHVGNTIYF.

As DNA, the CDR3 is TGTGCCAGCAGTGAAACAGGGTCGGGGCACGAGCAGTACTTC. Protein sequence: CASSETGSGHEQYF. This chain links TRBV6-1 with TRBJ2-7; TRBD1 is a possible D gene (6 bases). CDR1 and CDR2 from the germline V gene are MNHNS and SASEGT. The CDR3 sequence is 14 residues long. V lost 2 bases to trimming and J lost 5 bases, with 13 bases between them.

This chain uses TRBV5-1 with TRBJ2-1; D gene ambiguous. CDR1 is SGHRS and CDR2 is YFSETQ in the germline V gene. The germline V and J ends were trimmed by 2 bases and 7 bases, with 4 bases remaining between them. This CDR3 is 11 amino acids long. This chain's CDR3 is CASSFMNEQFF. The DNA for the CDR3 is TGCGCCAGCAGCTTTATGAATGAGCAGTTCTTC.

The chain is built from TRBV10-3 and TRBJ2-7; TRBD1 aligns across 8 bases. The CDR3 consists of 14 residues. Trimming removed 3 bases from V and 3 bases from J; junction bases left unmatched: 4. The germline V gene encodes CDR1 ENHRY and CDR2 SYGVKD. CDR3 sequence (DNA): TGTGCCATCAGTGAAGACAGGGGAGGCTACGAGCAGTACTTC. Protein product: CAISEDRGGYEQYF.